This TCR beta chain was sequenced in a study of blood T cell repertoires in COVID-19. Across the whole study: PBMCs, B-cell-depleted T cells, or T cells were the source of the cDNA or gDNA that made up the material.

Methods used by the authors: Amplifying reference gene primers gave estimates of nucleated cell counts. Clones were read by immunoSEQ multiplex PCR, and TCRdb kept only the in-frame ones, dropping some. That table gives V, J and clone size, and the DNA gave D and trimming. The repertoire holds just over 250,000 clones, with around 84% as singletons. The CDR3 runs to 13 residues. Trimming removed 4 bases from V and 3 bases from J, with 9 bases in between. CDR1 and CDR2 (germline): SNHLY, FYNNEI. This clone has only one observation. Participants were aged about 18 to 90 years from around 24 US areas. The genes are TRBV2 and TRBJ1-1; D ambiguous. The sample was PBMCs or T cells enriched from blood (not recorded which). The TCR sequence derives from a man aged 25 to 40 with acute COVID-19. Here the CDR3 reads CASSVAEYTEAFF. CDR3 nucleotide sequence: TGTGCCAGCAGTGTGGCGGAGTACACTGAAGCTTTCTTT.